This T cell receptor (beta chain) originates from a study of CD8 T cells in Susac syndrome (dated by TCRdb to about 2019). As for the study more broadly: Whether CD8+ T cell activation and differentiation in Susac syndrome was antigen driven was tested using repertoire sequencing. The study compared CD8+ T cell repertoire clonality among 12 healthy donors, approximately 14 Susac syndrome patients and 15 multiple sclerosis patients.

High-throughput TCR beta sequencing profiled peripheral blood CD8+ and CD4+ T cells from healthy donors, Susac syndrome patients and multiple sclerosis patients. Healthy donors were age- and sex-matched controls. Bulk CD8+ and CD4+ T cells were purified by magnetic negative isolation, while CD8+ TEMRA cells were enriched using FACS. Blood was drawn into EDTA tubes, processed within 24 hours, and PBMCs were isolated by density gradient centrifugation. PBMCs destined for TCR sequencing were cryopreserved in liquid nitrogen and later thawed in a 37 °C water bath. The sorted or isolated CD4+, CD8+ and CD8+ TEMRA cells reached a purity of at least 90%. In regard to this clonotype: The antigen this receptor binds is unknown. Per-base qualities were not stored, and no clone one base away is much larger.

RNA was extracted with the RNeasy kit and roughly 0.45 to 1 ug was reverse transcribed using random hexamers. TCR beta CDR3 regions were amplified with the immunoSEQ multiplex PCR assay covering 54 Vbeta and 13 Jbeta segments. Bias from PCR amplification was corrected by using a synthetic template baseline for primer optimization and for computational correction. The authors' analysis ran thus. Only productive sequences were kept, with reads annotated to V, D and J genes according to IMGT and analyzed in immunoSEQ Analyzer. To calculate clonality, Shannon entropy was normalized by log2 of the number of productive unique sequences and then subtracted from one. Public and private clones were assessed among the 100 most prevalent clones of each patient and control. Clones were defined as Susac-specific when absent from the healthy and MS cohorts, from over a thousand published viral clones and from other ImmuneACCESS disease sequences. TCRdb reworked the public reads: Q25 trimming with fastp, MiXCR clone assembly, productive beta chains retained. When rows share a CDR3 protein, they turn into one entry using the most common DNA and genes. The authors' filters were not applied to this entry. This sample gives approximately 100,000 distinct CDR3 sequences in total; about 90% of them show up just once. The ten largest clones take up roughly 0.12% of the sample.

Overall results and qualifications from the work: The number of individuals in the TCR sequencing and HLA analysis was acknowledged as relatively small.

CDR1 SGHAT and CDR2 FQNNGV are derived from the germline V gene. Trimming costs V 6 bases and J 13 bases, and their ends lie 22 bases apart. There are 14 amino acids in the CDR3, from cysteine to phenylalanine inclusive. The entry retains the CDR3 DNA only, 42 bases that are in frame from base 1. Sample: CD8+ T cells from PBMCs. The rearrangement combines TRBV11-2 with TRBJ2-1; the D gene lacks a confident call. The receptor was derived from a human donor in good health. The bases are TGTGCCAGCAGGCAGGAACCGGGCACCAGTCTTCAGTTCTTC. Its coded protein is CASRQEPGTSLQFF.